Each of the 22 T cell receptor beta chains below was sequenced from the same sample in a study of T cells after yellow fever vaccination (dated by TCRdb to the late 2010s). Interpreted using the paper, the treatment or condition label stands for: live attenuated yellow fever vaccine strain. Library preparation used 5' RACE. The sequencer was an Illumina HiSeq 2500. The raw public data were reprocessed by TCRdb itself: fastp quality trimming at Q25, MiXCR clonotype calling, in-frame beta chains only. A single entry per CDR3 protein holds the most common genes and DNA from its merged rows. Within this sample are hundreds of thousands of distinct CDR3 sequences, with 17% of them counted one time only. The ten largest account for 15% to 20% of the sample. The sequenced sample was PBMCs, obtained more than 4 days after the first yellow fever vaccination. These receptors all stem from a man between 18 and 29 years old who received the YFV17D yellow fever vaccine.

V is TRBV5-5 and J is TRBJ2-3; D not resolved. The germline CDR1 and CDR2 sequences are SGHKS and YYEKEE (reference sequence). The CDR3 consists of 16 residues. The V end was cut by 1 base, the J end by 0 bases, with 12 bases between. This CDR3 is CASSLLRSTSTDTQYF. Written as DNA, the CDR3 is TGTGCCAGCAGCTTGCTACGGTCAACTAGCACAGATACGCAGTATTTT.

The rearrangement links TRBV11-1 to TRBJ2-1; 13 nucleotides match TRBD2. V trimming: 5 bases; J trimming: 9 bases; junction bases outside the gene matches: 10. CDR1 SGHAT and CDR2 FQDESV come from the germline V gene (reference sequence). The CDR3 is made up of 16 amino acids. CDR3 region: CASSDATSGGAGEQFF. The CDR3 nucleotides read TGTGCCAGCAGCGACGCCACTAGCGGGGGGGCCGGTGAGCAGTTCTTC.

The V call is TRBV5-5, the J call TRBJ2-3; tentative D call: TRBD1 (6 bases). The CDR3 extends over 14 amino acids. Germline V lookup: CDR1 SGHKS, CDR2 YYEKEE (reference sequence). V was pared by 4 bases and J by 2 bases, with 11 bases between. Here the CDR3 reads CASSADSYTDTQYF. The CDR3 region has the DNA TGTGCCAGCAGCGCGGACAGTTACACAGATACGCAGTATTTT. Full variable domain (missing parts from reference TRBV5-5 and TRBJ2-3): DAGVTQSPTHLIKTRGQQVTLRCSPISGHKSVSWYQQVLGQGPQFIFQYYEKEERGRGNFPDRFSARQFPNYSSELNVNALLLGDSALYLCASSADSYTDTQYFGPGTRLTVL.

This clonotype was seen a few times. The chain combines TRBV6-2 or TRBV6-3 with TRBJ2-3; a weak D match, TRBD2 (6 bases). The germline V and J ends were trimmed by 1 base and 6 bases, with 8 bases remaining between them. The CDR3 consists of 13 residues. The germline CDR1 and CDR2 sequences are MNHEY and SVGEGT. DNA of the CDR3: TGTGCCAGCAGTTACTACCGGGGGGATACGCAGTATTTT. Translation gives CASSYYRGDTQYF.

V and J are TRBV20-1 and TRBJ2-7; the D gene could be TRBD1 or TRBD2 (6 bases each). The germline V and J ends were trimmed by 7 bases and 9 bases, with 19 bases remaining between them. This CDR3 comprises 12 residues. Per the germline V gene, CDR1 is DFQATT and CDR2 is SNEGSKA (reference sequence). The DNA of the CDR3 is TGCAGTGACAGGGAGCCCATCGGGGGGCAGTACTTC. This gives the protein CSDREPIGGQYF.

This sequence joins TRBV25-1 and TRBJ2-5; D call uncertain. Germline V gene sequence: CDR1 MGHDK, CDR2 SYGVNS. The ends were cut back, 3 bases at V and 0 bases at J, with 11 bases in the middle. This CDR3 contains 15 residues. The DNA for the CDR3 is TGTGCCAGCAGTGATGGTAACTGGGACCAAGAGACCCAGTACTTC. As protein: CASSDGNWDQETQYF.

This clonotype appeared a few times. The rearrangement joins TRBV7-9 to TRBJ2-2; 8 nucleotides match TRBD2. From germline, CDR1 is SEHNR and CDR2 FQNEAQ (reference sequence). The CDR3 is 17 residues long. Losses at the gene ends were 5 bases for V and 1 base for J; bases not matched to a gene: 9. CDR3 DNA sequence: TGTGCCAGCAGCGTCGCCGGGGGGGCAGGGAACACCGGGGAGCTGTTTTTT. As protein: CASSVAGGAGNTGELFF.

V and J are TRBV4-2 and TRBJ2-1, with a weak D call TRBD2 (6 bases). There are 12 residues in the CDR3. The germline CDR1 and CDR2 sequences are LGHNA and YNFKEQ. V was trimmed by 1 base and J by 12 bases, leaving 10 bases between them. Here the CDR3 reads CASSQAGERQFF. CDR3 DNA: TGTGCCAGCAGCCAAGCGGGGGAGAGGCAGTTCTTC.

The rearrangement joins TRBV7-6 to TRBJ2-1; 12 bases agree with TRBD1. The V gene end was trimmed by 8 bases and the J gene end by 10 bases; junction bases not matched to a gene: 12. Looked up from germline, CDR1 is SGHVS and CDR2 is FNYEAQ. There are 15 residues in the CDR3. CDR3: CASVVGTGGLWEQFF. The CDR3 DNA reads TGTGCCAGCGTTGTAGGGACAGGGGGCTTGTGGGAGCAGTTCTTC.

CDR3: CASSPIHRDFNEQFF. The DNA of the CDR3 is TGTGCCAGCTCACCAATTCACAGGGACTTCAATGAGCAGTTCTTC. J is TRBJ2-1 and V is TRBV18; D assignment may be TRBD1 or TRBD2 (6 bases each). V dropped 2 bases and J dropped 6 bases, with 14 bases sitting between them. The CDR3 has 15 amino acids. In germline, CDR1 is KGHSH, CDR2 LQKENI. The variable domain in full, with the rest retrieved from reference TRBV18 and TRBJ2-1, is NAGVMQNPRHLVRRRGQEARLRCSPMKGHSHVYWYRQLPEEGLKFMVYLQKENIIDESGMPKERFSAEFPKEGPSILRIQQVVRGDSAAYFCASSPIHRDFNEQFFGPGTRLTVL.

The chain links TRBV6-2 or TRBV6-3 to TRBJ1-1, with D possibly being TRBD1 (5 bases). From germline, CDR1 is MNHEY and CDR2 SVGEGT. This CDR3 has 15 residues. Trimming took 2 bases from V and 0 from J, leaving 10 bases between them. The CDR3 protein is CASSYRAGLNTEAFF. CDR3 in DNA: TGTGCCAGCAGTTACAGGGCAGGGTTGAACACTGAAGCTTTCTTT.

CDR3 sequence reads: CAISDRLNSPLHF. The CDR3 DNA is TGTGCCATCAGTGACAGGCTTAATTCACCCCTCCACTTT. The V and J genes are TRBV10-3 and TRBJ1-6; no definite D call. Germline V gene lookup returns CDR1 ENHRY and CDR2 SYGVKD. Trimming stripped 3 bases from V and 6 bases from J, with 6 bases between. This CDR3 contains 13 residues.

V is TRBV12-3 or TRBV12-4 and J is TRBJ2-7; 12 nucleotides align to TRBD2. The CDR3 runs 15 residues. Unmatched junction bases numbered 8, after V lost 8 bases and J lost 3 bases. The CDR3 bases are TGTGCCAGCGCCACGACTAGCGGGGGAGTCTACGAGCAGTACTTC. Its protein is CASATTSGGVYEQYF.

This chain links TRBV4-2 with TRBJ2-5; TRBD2 matches 12 bases. Germline CDR1 reads LGHNA; CDR2 reads YNFKEQ. This CDR3 comprises 18 residues. Trimming took 4 bases from V and 5 from J; bases not matched to a gene: 14. In DNA form, the CDR3 reads TGTGCCAGCAGCCGAATCTTCGGGGCTAGCGGGGGGGCGGAGACCCAGTACTTC. This encodes CASSRIFGASGGAETQYF.

The gene calls are TRBV10-3 and TRBJ1-6, with D possibly being TRBD1 (5 bases). Per germline, CDR1 ENHRY and CDR2 SYGVKD. There are 13 residues in the CDR3. V lost 4 bases and J lost 7, with 8 bases in between. CDR3: CAISGRDNSPLHF. The CDR3 coding sequence is TGTGCCATCAGTGGTCGGGACAATTCACCCCTCCACTTT.

This chain links TRBV5-1 with TRBJ1-1, with TRBD1 matching 7 bases. Per germline, CDR1 SGHRS and CDR2 YFSETQ. V gave up 4 bases and J gave up 1 base; unmatched junction bases: 7. This CDR3 is 15 amino acids long. Written as DNA, the CDR3 is TGCGCCAGCAGCAGGTCCGGGACAGAGAACACTGAAGCTTTCTTT. Its protein is CASSRSGTENTEAFF. Complete variable domain (other parts from reference TRBV5-1 and TRBJ1-1): KAGVTQTPRYLIKTRGQQVTLSCSPISGHRSVSWYQQTPGQGLQFLFEYFSETQRNKGNFPGRFSGRQFSNSRSEMNVSTLELGDSALYLCASSRSGTENTEAFFGQGTRLTVV.

This clonotype was seen more than once but under ten times. CDR3 DNA sequence: TGTGCCAGCAGTTACTTCACCAGCCTCGCCTACGAGCAGTACTTC. Its translation is CASSYFTSLAYEQYF. The rearrangement joins TRBV6-2 or TRBV6-3 to TRBJ2-7, with no clear D. Deletions cut 1 base from V and 2 bases from J, with 12 bases between. Germline V gene data show CDR1 as MNHEY and CDR2 as SVGEGT. CDR3 size: 15 residues.

This chain connects TRBV20-1 to TRBJ2-7, with TRBD2 matching over 9 bases. Germline loops: CDR1 DFQATT, CDR2 SNEGSKA (reference sequence). J gave up 4 bases and V 0 bases, and 7 bases lay outside the gene matches. The CDR3 is 15 residues long. CDR3 sequence: CSARDQERGAYEQYV. CDR3 sequence (DNA): TGCAGTGCTAGAGATCAGGAGCGGGGGGCATACGAGCAGTACGTC.

The V call is TRBV4-3, the J call TRBJ2-5, with no clear D. V was pared by 1 base and J by 5 bases, with 8 bases between. Germline V gene sequence: CDR1 LGHNA, CDR2 YSLEER. The CDR3 has 13 amino acids. The CDR3 DNA sequence: TGCGCCAGCAGCCAAGTTACTGGGGAGACCCAGTACTTC. This gives the protein CASSQVTGETQYF.

The chain recombines TRBV5-1 with TRBJ1-1; 9 bases map to TRBD1. The trim removed 3 bases at V and 4 bases at J, leaving 7 bases unmatched. Germline V CDR1 and CDR2: SGHRS, YFSETQ. The CDR3 totals 15 residues. The CDR3 reads CASSWGQGSGTEAFF. For the CDR3, the DNA is TGCGCCAGCAGCTGGGGACAGGGTTCCGGCACTGAAGCTTTCTTT.

The gene calls are TRBV24-1 and TRBJ2-3; D uncertain. Trimming left V 3 bases short and J 1 base short, with 7 bases between. Germline V gives CDR1 KGHDR, CDR2 SFDVKD. The CDR3 runs to 14 residues. CDR3 bases: TGTGCCACCAGTGATGAGGTCGGCACAGATACGCAGTATTTT. Residues: CATSDEVGTDTQYF.

A few counts support this clonotype. The genes are TRBV6-1 and TRBJ2-5; 8 positions agree with TRBD1. This CDR3 comprises 14 residues. V shed 4 bases, J shed 4 bases, and the junction held 5 bases outside the gene matches. Germline values: CDR1 MNHNS, CDR2 SASEGT. CDR3 region: CASSVDRVTETQYF. The CDR3 DNA is TGTGCCAGCAGTGTGGACAGGGTAACAGAGACCCAGTACTTC.